The T cell receptor (beta chain) under discussion was sequenced for a study of cytomegalovirus exposure and HLA in healthy donors. With 60 Vbeta and 13 Jbeta primers, the PCR was carried out. This table comes from immunoSEQ multiplex PCR, and its TCRdb copy is limited to in-frame clones, with some not included. The sample features tens of thousands of clones, with less than 0.65% in its top ten. Study results and caveats: Confirmation was obtained in vitro that three CMV-associated chains are specific for CMV antigens. Later analysis found that TCR beta chains associated with HLA were more clonally expanded than other, equally common chains. Later, an analysis found that common viral pathogens appeared to be linked with several of the most significant clusters. Reportedly, HLA-A and HLA-B alleles of most subjects were accurately predicted from TCR beta.

V dropped 4 bases and J dropped 3; count of bases not matched to a gene: 7. Germline lookup yields CDR1 SGHRS and CDR2 YFSETQ. CDR3 length equals 14 residues. On this clone itself: Its antigen is unidentified. Other nucleotide sequences in the sample specify the same CDR3.

This TCR derives from a man between 45 and 60 years old in good health and CMV-seronegative. The V and J genes are TRBV5-1 and TRBJ2-7, with 7 bases fitting TRBD1. Sequences were obtained from PBMCs. DNA of the CDR3: TGCGCCAGCAGCAAGGGACAGTTAGACTACGAGCAGTACTTC. Protein: CASSKGQLDYEQYF. Using reference TRBV5-1 and TRBJ2-7 for the parts outside the CDR3, the full variable domain is KAGVTQTPRYLIKTRGQQVTLSCSPISGHRSVSWYQQTPGQGLQFLFEYFSETQRNKGNFPGRFSGRQFSNSRSEMNVSTLELGDSALYLCASSKGQLDYEQYFGPGTRLTVT.